The TCR beta chain under discussion was sequenced for a study of cytomegalovirus exposure and HLA in healthy donors. 60 Vbeta and 13 Jbeta primers were used in PCR. The assay was immunoSEQ multiplex PCR, and TCRdb's table has in-frame clones only and misses some. The sample holds some 140,000 clones, around 77% seen once. This clone was counted a few times. The TCR was taken from a man aged 50 or older in good health and CMV-seronegative. Sequenced material: PBMCs.

The CDR3 bases are TGTGCCAGCAGCGTAAGCCCTAGCGGGAGCACAGATACGCAGTATTTT. It specifies CASSVSPSGSTDTQYF. V is TRBV9 and J is TRBJ2-3; 8 positions agree with TRBD2. This CDR3 has 16 residues. After removal of 1 base from V and 0 bases from J, the junction contained 4 bases not matched to a gene. Germline CDR1 SGDLS, CDR2 YYNGEE.